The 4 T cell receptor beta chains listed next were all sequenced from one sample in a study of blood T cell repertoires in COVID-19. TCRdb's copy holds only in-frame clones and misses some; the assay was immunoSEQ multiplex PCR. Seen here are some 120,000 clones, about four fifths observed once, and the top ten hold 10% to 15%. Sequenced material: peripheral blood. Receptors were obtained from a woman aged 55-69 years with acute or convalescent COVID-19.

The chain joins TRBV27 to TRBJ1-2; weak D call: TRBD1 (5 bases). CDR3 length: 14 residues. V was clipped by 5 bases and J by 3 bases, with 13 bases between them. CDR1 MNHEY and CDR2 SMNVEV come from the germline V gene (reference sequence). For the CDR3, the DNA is TGTGCCAGCAGTAAGGGTGGCAGGGACTATGGCTACACCTTC. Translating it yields CASSKGGRDYGYTF.

This CDR3 is CASSRYTYEQYF. The CDR3 region has the DNA TGTGCCAGCAGCCGTTACACCTACGAGCAGTACTTC. The rearrangement links TRBV12-3 or TRBV12-4 to TRBJ2-7; D gene unclear. The CDR3 contains 12 residues. V lost 6 bases and J 2 bases, leaving 8 bases between the germline ends.

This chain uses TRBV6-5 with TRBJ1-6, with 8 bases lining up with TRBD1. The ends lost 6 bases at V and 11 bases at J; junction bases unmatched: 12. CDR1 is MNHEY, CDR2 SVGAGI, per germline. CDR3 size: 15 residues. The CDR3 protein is CASRSGGVLIAPLHF. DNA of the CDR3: TGTGCCAGCAGATCAGGGGGCGTTCTTATTGCACCCCTCCACTTT.

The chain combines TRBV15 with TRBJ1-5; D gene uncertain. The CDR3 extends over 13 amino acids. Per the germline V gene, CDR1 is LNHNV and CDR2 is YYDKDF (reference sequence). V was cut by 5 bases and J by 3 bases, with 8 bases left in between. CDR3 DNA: TGTGCCACCAGCCACGAGGTCAATCAGCCCCAGCATTTT. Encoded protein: CATSHEVNQPQHF.